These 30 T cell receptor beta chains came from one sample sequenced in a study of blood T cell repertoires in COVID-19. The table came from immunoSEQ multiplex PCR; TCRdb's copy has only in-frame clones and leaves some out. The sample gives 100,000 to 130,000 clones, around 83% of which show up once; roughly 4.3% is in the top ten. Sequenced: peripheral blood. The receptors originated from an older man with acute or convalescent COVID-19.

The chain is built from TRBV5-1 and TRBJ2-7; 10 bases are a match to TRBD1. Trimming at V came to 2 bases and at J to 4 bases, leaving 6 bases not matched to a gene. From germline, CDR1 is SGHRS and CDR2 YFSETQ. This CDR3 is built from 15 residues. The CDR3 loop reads CASSFTPGQGYEQYF. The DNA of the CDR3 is TGCGCCAGCAGCTTTACCCCGGGACAGGGGTACGAGCAGTACTTC.

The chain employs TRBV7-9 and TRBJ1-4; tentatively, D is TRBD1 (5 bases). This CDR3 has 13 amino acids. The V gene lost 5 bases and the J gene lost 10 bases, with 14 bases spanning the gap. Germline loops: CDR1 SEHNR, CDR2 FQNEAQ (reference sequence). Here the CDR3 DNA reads TGTGCCAGCAGCCAAGGGGAATCCAGAAAACTGTTTTTT. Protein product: CASSQGESRKLFF. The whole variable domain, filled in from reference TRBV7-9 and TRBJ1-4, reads DTGVSQNPRHKITKRGQNVTFRCDPISEHNRLYWYRQTLGQGPEFLTYFQNEAQLEKSRLLSDRFSAERPKGSFSTLEIQRTEQGDSAMYLCASSQGESRKLFFGSGTQLSVL.

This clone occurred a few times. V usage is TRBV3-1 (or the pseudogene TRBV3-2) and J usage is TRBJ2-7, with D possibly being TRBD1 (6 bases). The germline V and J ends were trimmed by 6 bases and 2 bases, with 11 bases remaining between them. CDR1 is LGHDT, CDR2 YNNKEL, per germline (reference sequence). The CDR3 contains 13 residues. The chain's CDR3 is CASSRQVTYEQYF. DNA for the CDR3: TGTGCCAGCAGTCGACAGGTCACCTACGAGCAGTACTTC.

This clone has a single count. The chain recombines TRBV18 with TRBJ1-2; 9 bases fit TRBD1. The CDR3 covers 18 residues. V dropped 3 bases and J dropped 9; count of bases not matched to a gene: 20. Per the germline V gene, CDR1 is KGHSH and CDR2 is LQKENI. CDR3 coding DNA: TGTGCCAGCTCACCCCGAAGTGTGCGGGGACAGGGAGATCTTAGCTACACCTTC. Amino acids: CASSPRSVRGQGDLSYTF.

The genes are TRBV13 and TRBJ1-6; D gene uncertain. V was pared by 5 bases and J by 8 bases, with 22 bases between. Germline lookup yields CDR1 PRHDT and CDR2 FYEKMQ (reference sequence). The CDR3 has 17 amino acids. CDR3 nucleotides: TGTGCCAGCAGCGCTTCGAGTAAGTTGGGAGGAGATTCACCCCTCCACTTT. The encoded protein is CASSASSKLGGDSPLHF.

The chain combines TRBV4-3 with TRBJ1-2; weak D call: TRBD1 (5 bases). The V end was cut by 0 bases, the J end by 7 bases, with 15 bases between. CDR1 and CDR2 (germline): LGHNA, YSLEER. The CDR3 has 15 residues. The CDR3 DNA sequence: TGCGCCAGCAGCCAAGATTCCCAGGGAGGATCTGGCTACACCTTC. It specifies CASSQDSQGGSGYTF.

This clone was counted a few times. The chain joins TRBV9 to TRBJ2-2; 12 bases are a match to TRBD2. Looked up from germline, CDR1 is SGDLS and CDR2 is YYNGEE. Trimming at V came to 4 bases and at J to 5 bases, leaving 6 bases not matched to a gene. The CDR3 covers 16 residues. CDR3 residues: CASSKTSGGGTGELFF. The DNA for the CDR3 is TGTGCCAGCAGCAAGACTAGCGGGGGAGGAACCGGGGAGCTGTTTTTT.

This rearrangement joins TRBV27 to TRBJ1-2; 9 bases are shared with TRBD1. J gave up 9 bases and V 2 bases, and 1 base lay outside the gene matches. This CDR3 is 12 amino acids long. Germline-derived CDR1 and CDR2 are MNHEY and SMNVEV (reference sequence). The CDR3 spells CASSLTGGSYTF. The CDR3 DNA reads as TGTGCCAGCAGTTTAACAGGGGGCAGCTACACCTTC.

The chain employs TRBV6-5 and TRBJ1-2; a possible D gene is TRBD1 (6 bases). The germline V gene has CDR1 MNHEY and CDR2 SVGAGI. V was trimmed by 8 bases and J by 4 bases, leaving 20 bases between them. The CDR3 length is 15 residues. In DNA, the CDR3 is TGTGCCAGCGCCTGGTCAGGGGTTGAAAGCTATGGCTACACCTTC. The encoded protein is CASAWSGVESYGYTF.

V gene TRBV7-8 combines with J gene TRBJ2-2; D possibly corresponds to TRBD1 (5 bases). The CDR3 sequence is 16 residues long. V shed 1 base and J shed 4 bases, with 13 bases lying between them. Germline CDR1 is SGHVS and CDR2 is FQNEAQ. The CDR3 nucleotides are TGTGCCAGCAGCTTAGGGGTGCAGGGTAGCACCGGGGAGCTGTTTTTT. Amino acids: CASSLGVQGSTGELFF. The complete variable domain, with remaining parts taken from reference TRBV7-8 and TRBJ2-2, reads GAGVSQSPRYKVAKRGQDVALRCDPISGHVSLFWYQQALGQGPEFLTYFQNEAQLDKSGLPSDRFFAERPEGSVSTLKIQRTQQEDSAVYLCASSLGVQGSTGELFFGEGSRLTVL.

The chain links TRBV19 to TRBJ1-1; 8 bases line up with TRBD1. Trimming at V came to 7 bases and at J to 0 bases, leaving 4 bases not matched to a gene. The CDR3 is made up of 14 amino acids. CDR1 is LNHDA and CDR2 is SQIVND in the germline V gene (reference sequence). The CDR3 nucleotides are TGTGCCAGTACCCAGGGGGCCGTGAACACTGAAGCTTTCTTT. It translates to CASTQGAVNTEAFF.

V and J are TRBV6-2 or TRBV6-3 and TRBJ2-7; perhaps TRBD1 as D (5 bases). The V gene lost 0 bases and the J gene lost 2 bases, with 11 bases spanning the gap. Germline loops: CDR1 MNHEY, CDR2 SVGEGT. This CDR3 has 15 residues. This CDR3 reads CASSYSPDIAYEQYF. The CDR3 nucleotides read TGTGCCAGCAGTTACTCCCCGGACATCGCCTACGAGCAGTACTTC.

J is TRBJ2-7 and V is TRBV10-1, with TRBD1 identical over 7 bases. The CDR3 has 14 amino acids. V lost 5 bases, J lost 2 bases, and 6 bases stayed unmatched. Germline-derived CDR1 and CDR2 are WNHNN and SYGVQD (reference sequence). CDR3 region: CASSTTGDTYEQYF. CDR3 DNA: TGCGCCAGCAGTACCACAGGGGATACCTACGAGCAGTACTTC.

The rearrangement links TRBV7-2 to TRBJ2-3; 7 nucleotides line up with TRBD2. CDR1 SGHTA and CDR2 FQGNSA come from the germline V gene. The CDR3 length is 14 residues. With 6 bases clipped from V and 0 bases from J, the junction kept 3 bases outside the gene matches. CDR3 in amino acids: CASSQRGSTDTQYF. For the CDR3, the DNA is TGTGCCAGCAGTCAGCGGGGTAGCACAGATACGCAGTATTTT. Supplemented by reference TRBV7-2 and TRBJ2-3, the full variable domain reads GAGVSQSPSNKVTEKGKDVELRCDPISGHTALYWYRQSLGQGLEFLIYFQGNSAPDKSGLPSDRFSAERTGGSVSTLTIQRTQQEDSAVYLCASSQRGSTDTQYFGPGTRLTVL.

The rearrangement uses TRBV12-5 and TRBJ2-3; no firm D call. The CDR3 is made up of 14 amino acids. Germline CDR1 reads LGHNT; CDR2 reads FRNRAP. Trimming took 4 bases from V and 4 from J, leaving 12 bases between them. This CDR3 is CASGYFGSADTQYF. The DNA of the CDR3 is TGTGCTAGTGGTTATTTCGGCAGCGCAGATACGCAGTATTTT.

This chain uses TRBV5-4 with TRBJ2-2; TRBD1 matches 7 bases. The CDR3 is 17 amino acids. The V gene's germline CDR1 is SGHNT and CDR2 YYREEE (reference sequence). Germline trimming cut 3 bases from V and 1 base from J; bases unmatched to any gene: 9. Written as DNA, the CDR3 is TGTGCCAGCAGCTCCACGGACAGGAGATGGAACACCGGGGAGCTGTTTTTT. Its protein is CASSSTDRRWNTGELFF.

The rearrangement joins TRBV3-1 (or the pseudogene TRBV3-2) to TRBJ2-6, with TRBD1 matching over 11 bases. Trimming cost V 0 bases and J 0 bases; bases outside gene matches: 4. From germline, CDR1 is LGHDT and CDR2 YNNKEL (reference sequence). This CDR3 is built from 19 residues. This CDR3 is CASSQEGDRGYSGANVLTF. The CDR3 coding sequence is TGTGCCAGCAGCCAAGAAGGGGACAGGGGGTACTCTGGGGCCAACGTCCTGACTTTC.

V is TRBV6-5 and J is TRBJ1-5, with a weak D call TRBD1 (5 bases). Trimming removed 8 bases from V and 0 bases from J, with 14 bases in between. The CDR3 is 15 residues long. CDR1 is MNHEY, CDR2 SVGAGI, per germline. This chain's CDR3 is CASGHPGRSNQPQHF. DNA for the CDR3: TGTGCCAGCGGACATCCAGGACGTAGCAATCAGCCCCAGCATTTT.

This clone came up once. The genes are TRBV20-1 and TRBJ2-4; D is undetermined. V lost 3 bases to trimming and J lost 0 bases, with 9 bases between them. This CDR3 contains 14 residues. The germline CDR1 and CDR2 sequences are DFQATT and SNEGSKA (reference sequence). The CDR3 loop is CSASTILAKNIQYF. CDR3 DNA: TGCAGTGCTAGTACAATTTTAGCCAAAAACATTCAGTACTTC.

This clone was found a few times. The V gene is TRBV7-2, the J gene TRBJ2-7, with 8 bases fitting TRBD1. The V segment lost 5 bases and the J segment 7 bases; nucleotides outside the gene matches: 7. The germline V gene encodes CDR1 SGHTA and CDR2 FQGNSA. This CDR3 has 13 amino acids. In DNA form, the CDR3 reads TGTGCCAGCAGCACGGACAGGGCGGCGGAGCAGTACTTC. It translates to CASSTDRAAEQYF.

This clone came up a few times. CDR3 loop: CATSDPGQEVEAGELFF. CDR3 bases: TGTGCCACCAGTGACCCCGGACAGGAGGTCGAGGCCGGGGAGCTGTTTTTT. The chain carries TRBV24-1 and TRBJ2-2, with 7 bases identical to TRBD1. CDR1 is KGHDR, CDR2 SFDVKD, per germline. The CDR3 is 17 residues long. V trimming: 4 bases; J trimming: 6 bases; junction bases outside the gene matches: 13.

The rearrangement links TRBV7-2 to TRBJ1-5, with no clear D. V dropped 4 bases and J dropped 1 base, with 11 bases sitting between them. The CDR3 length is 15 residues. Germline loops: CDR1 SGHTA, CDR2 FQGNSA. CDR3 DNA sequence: TGTGCCAGCAGCTCTTCGAGAGGGAGCAATCAGCCCCAGCATTTT. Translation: CASSSSRGSNQPQHF. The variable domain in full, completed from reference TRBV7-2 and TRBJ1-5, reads GAGVSQSPSNKVTEKGKDVELRCDPISGHTALYWYRQSLGQGLEFLIYFQGNSAPDKSGLPSDRFSAERTGGSVSTLTIQRTQQEDSAVYLCASSSSRGSNQPQHFGDGTRLSIL.

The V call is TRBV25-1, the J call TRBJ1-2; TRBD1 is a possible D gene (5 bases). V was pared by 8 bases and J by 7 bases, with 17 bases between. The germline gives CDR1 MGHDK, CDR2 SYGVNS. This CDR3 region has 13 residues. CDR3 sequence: CASGQNEGSGYTF. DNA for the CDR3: TGTGCCAGCGGACAAAACGAAGGGTCTGGCTACACCTTC.

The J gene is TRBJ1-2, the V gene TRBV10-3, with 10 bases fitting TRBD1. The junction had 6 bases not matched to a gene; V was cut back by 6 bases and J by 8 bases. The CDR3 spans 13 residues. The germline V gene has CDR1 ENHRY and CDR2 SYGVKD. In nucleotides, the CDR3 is TGTGCCATCAGCGCCGGGACAGGGGAAGGCTACACCTTC. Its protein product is CAISAGTGEGYTF.

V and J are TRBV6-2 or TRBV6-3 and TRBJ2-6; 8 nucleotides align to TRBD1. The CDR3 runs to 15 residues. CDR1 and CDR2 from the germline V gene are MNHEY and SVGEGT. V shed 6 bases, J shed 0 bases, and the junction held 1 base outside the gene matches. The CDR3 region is CASSDRGSGANVLTF. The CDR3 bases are TGTGCCAGCAGCGACAGGGGCTCTGGGGCCAACGTCCTGACTTTC.

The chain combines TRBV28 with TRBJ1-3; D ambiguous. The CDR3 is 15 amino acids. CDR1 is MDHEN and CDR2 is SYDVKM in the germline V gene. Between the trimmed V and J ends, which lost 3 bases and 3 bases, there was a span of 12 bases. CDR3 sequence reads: CASSLPGFSGNTIYF. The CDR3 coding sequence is TGTGCCAGCAGTTTGCCGGGGTTCAGTGGAAACACCATATATTTT.

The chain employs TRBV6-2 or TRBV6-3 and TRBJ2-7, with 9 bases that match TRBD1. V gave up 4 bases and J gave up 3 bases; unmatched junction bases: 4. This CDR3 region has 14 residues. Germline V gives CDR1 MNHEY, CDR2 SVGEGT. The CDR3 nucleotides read TGTGCCAGCAGTTCGGGACAGGGAAGCTACGAGCAGTACTTC. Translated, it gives CASSSGQGSYEQYF.

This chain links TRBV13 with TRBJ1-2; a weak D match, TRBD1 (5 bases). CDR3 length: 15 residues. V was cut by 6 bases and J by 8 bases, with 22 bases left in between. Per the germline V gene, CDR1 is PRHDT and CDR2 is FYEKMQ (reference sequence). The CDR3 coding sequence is TGTGCCAGCAGAAATAGGGACGGGGGACCTAGCGGCTACACCTTC. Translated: CASRNRDGGPSGYTF. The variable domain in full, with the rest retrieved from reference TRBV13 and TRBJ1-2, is AAGVIQSPRHLIKEKRETATLKCYPIPRHDTVYWYQQGPGQDPQFLISFYEKMQSDKGSIPDRFSAQQFSDYHSELNMSSLELGDSALYFCASRNRDGGPSGYTFGSGTRLTVV.

Written as DNA, the CDR3 is TGCGCCAGCAGCCGGATTGGATTAGGGGAAACTGAAGCTTTCTTT. Translating it yields CASSRIGLGETEAFF. The genes are TRBV5-1 and TRBJ1-1; a possible D gene is TRBD1 (5 bases). Looked up from germline, CDR1 is SGHRS and CDR2 is YFSETQ. The V end was cut by 4 bases, the J end by 5 bases, with 18 bases between. The CDR3 is made up of 15 amino acids.

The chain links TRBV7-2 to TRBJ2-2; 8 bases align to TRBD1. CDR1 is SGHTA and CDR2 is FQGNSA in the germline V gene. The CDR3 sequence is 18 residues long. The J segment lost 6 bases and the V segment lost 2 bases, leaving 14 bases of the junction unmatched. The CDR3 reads CASSLNSVSRGRAGELFF. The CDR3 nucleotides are TGTGCCAGCAGCTTAAATAGTGTGTCCAGGGGGCGAGCCGGGGAGCTGTTTTTT. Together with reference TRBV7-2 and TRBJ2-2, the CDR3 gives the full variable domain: GAGVSQSPSNKVTEKGKDVELRCDPISGHTALYWYRQSLGQGLEFLIYFQGNSAPDKSGLPSDRFSAERTGGSVSTLTIQRTQQEDSAVYLCASSLNSVSRGRAGELFFGEGSRLTVL.